A single T cell receptor beta chain is shown here with its context. Its specificity is not known. Each CDR3 protein gets one entry after TCRdb re-called the reads with MiXCR. The data show approximately 150,000 distinct CDR3 sequences, with 15% to 20% seen just once and around 20% held by the top ten. This entry belongs to a study of T cell repertoires in cytomegalovirus infection. About the research overall: Shared public TCR beta signatures pointed to both CMV infection and a matching HLA type. Study-wide points: HLA-C-restricted TCR beta clonotypes specific for CMV led the ex vivo response. Pooled public TCR beta family frequency picked out CMV carriers with the relevant HLA.

This TCR was sampled from a human donor in good health (CMV status not recorded). Some clones in this sample may be carry-over from other donors' samples. Material for sequencing was CD8+ T cells from PBMCs.

This CDR3 is CASSRRYNEQFF. The CDR3 DNA is TGTGCCAGCAGCCGCCGCTACAATGAGCAGTTCTTC. The chain combines TRBV7-2 with TRBJ2-1; D not resolved. The CDR3 covers 12 residues. Trimming cost V 5 bases and J 3 bases, with 5 bases left between them. The germline V gene encodes CDR1 SGHTA and CDR2 FQGNSA.